This TCR beta chain comes out of a study of cytomegalovirus exposure and HLA in healthy donors. Turning to the study itself: Among the 300 to 450 genotyped donors, less than 85% were placed in the Caucasian-associated ancestry cluster.

Notes on this clone: Its antigen is still unknown.

It was with 60 Vbeta and 13 Jbeta primers that the PCR ran. Only in-frame clones appear in the TCRdb table, and some are missing; sequencing was by immunoSEQ multiplex PCR. The sample contains about 110,000 clones, 69% of which appear only once. The V gene's germline CDR1 is LNHDA and CDR2 SQIVND (reference sequence). The CDR3 is made up of 14 amino acids. V lost 6 bases and J lost 4; bases outside the gene matches: 4. Study-level results: Some highly shared sequence variants likely arose as a pipeline artifact. A reported reduction in N-insertions relative to the roughly 710-donor mean was seen in an Asian-associated ancestry cluster in a later analysis. Cytomegalovirus-associated status was assigned to 150 or so TCR beta chains.

The material sequenced was PBMCs. This receptor was taken from a woman aged 70-85 years in good health and CMV-seropositive. The chain joins TRBV19 to TRBJ2-2; TRBD1 matches at 8 bases. In nucleotides, the CDR3 is TGTGCCAGTAGCACGGACAGGGCCACCGGGGAGCTGTTTTTT. It codes for CASSTDRATGELFF.